The clone carrying this T cell receptor (beta chain) was counted between two and nine times. This entry comes from a study of blood T cell repertoires in COVID-19. TCRdb's table, derived via immunoSEQ multiplex PCR, lists solely in-frame clones and lacks some. The sample contains about 160,000 clones, approximately 81% of which appear only once. Two negative PCRs, clearance, or symptom resolution had been documented for recovered Cohort 3 donors. The CDR3 runs 13 residues. Germline V lookup: CDR1 SGHKS, CDR2 YYEKEE (reference sequence). V was pared by 4 bases and J by 2 bases, with 2 bases of the junction left unmatched.

The specimen was PBMCs or T cells enriched from blood (not recorded which). The clonotype was recovered from a man aged 55 to 70 who had recovered from COVID-19. The V call is TRBV5-5, the J call TRBJ1-2, with 7 nucleotides matching TRBD1. For the CDR3, the DNA is TGTGCCAGCAGCATACAGGGGAACTATGGCTACACCTTC. Translated, it gives CASSIQGNYGYTF.